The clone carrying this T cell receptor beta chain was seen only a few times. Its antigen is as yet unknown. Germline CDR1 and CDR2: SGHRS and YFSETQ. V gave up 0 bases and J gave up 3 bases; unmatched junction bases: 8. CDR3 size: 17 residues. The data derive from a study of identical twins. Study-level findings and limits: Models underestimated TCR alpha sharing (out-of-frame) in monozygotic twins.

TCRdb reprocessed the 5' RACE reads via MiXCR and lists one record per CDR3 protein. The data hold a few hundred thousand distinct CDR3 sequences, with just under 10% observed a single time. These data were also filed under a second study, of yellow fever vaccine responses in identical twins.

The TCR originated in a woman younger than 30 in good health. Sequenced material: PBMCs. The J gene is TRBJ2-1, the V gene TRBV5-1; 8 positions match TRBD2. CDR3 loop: CASSLEGTSSYYNEQFF. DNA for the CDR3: TGCGCCAGCAGCTTGGAGGGGACTAGTTCCTACTACAATGAGCAGTTCTTC.